A selection of T cell receptor beta chains follows, all from one sample in a study of blood T cell repertoires in COVID-19. Measured with immunoSEQ multiplex PCR; TCRdb has only the in-frame clones, and not every one. The profile shows approximately 220,000 clones, about 84% of them singletons. The sequenced material came from PBMCs or T cells enriched from blood (not recorded which). These receptors were collected from a woman in her forties with acute COVID-19. Each CDR3 is given with its conserved first and last residue. The D gene is left open where the match is weak. For some rows the clone size is stated as once, few or many, or as a class when expanded; others skip it.

length,J,size,D,V,CDR3,DNA
15,TRBJ2-5,-,-,TRBV6-5,CASSYSTGQQETQYF,TGTGCCAGCAGTTACTCGACAGGACAGCAAGAGACCCAGTACTTC
11,TRBJ1-1,-,-,TRBV29-1,CSVGYMTEAFF,TGCAGCGTTGGTTATATGACTGAAGCTTTCTTT
15,TRBJ2-7,-,TRBD1,TRBV7-3,CASSLQGGSSYEQYF,TGTGCCAGCAGCCTACAGGGGGGCAGCTCCTACGAGCAGTACTTC
15,TRBJ1-2,-,-,TRBV6-5,CASSYGPDRTYGYTF,TGTGCCAGCAGTTACGGACCCGACAGGACTTATGGCTACACCTTC
14,TRBJ1-4,-,-,TRBV19,CASSDLQLNEKLFF,TGTGCCAGTAGTGATTTACAGCTGAATGAAAAACTGTTTTTT
14,TRBJ1-5,-,-,TRBV9,CASSVGDSNQPQHF,TGTGCCAGCAGCGTAGGAGATAGCAATCAGCCCCAGCATTTT
14,TRBJ1-1,-,-,TRBV5-1,CASRDGTANTEAFF,TGCGCCAGCAGGGATGGAACAGCAAACACTGAAGCTTTCTTT
13,TRBJ1-6,-,-,TRBV28,CASSLYAGSPLHF,TGTGCCAGCAGTTTATATGCAGGTTCACCCCTCCACTTT
16,TRBJ1-4,-,TRBD1,TRBV7-9,CASSRTNRGDNEKLFF,TGTGCCAGCAGCCGTACGAACAGGGGTGATAATGAAAAACTGTTTTTT
18,TRBJ1-4,-,TRBD1,TRBV5-1,CASSGGNRGQRGNEKLFF,TGCGCCAGCAGCGGGGGAAACAGGGGGCAAAGAGGAAATGAAAAACTGTTTTTT
15,TRBJ2-6,-,-,TRBV28,CASSYSTGGANVLTF,TGTGCCAGCAGCTACTCTACAGGGGGGGCCAACGTCCTGACTTTC
15,TRBJ2-5,-,TRBD1,TRBV9,CASSATGQTQETQYF,TGTGCCAGCAGCGCAACGGGACAGACCCAAGAGACCCAGTACTTC
14,TRBJ2-7,-,-,TRBV5-4,CASSLGQGLYEQYF,TGTGCCAGCAGCTTAGGTCAGGGGCTATACGAGCAGTACTTC
17,TRBJ2-7,-,TRBD1,TRBV7-8,CASSLTAGQDRTYEQYF,TGTGCCAGCAGCTTAACCGCCGGACAGGACCGAACCTACGAGCAGTACTTC
15,TRBJ2-7,-,-,TRBV7-9,CASSLGSPGSYEQYF,TGTGCCAGCAGCTTAGGGTCTCCAGGCTCCTACGAGCAGTACTTC
14,TRBJ1-2,-,-,TRBV6-5,CASSQYGQTYGYTF,TGTGCCAGCAGTCAGTACGGACAGACGTATGGCTACACCTTC
14,TRBJ1-2,-,TRBD1,TRBV18,CASSPSDRAYGYTF,TGTGCCAGCTCACCGTCCGACAGGGCCTATGGCTACACCTTC
13,TRBJ2-3,-,-,TRBV30,CAWTPGSTDTQYF,TGTGCCTGGACCCCCGGGTCCACAGATACGCAGTATTTT
15,TRBJ1-6,once,TRBD1,TRBV28,CASRAGTGGNSPLHF,TGTGCCAGCAGAGCCGGGACAGGGGGCAATTCACCCCTCCACTTT
14,TRBJ1-1,-,-,TRBV28,CASTLTGRNTEAFF,TGTGCCAGCACTCTGACAGGCCGGAACACTGAAGCTTTCTTT
14,TRBJ1-2,once,-,TRBV6-5,CASSSSGGFYGYTF,TGTGCCAGCAGTTCCTCGGGAGGCTTCTATGGCTACACCTTC
17,TRBJ1-4,-,TRBD1,TRBV15,CATSRVPGTGSGEKLFF,TGTGCCACCAGCAGAGTTCCCGGGACAGGGTCAGGTGAAAAACTGTTTTTT
18,TRBJ2-1,-,TRBD1,TRBV5-4,CASSLDPMGRGSFSQQFF,TGTGCCAGCAGCTTGGACCCTATGGGCAGGGGGTCGTTTAGTCAGCAGTTCTTC
11,TRBJ2-1,-,-,TRBV28,CASSEYNEQFF,TGTGCCAGCAGTGAGTACAATGAGCAGTTCTTC
16,TRBJ2-7,-,TRBD1,TRBV27,CASSLISEQGVYEQYF,TGTGCCAGCAGTCTCATTTCCGAACAGGGGGTCTACGAGCAGTACTTC
16,TRBJ1-1,-,-,TRBV9,CASSRSTQGWDTEAFF,TGTGCCAGCAGCAGAAGTACCCAGGGTTGGGACACTGAAGCTTTCTTT
12,TRBJ2-7,-,-,TRBV12-3/TRBV12-4,CASSPSSYEQYF,TGTGCCAGCAGTCCCAGTTCCTACGAGCAGTACTTC
9,TRBJ1-1,once,-,TRBV7-2,CASSPGAFF,TGTGCCAGCAGCCCGGGAGCTTTCTTT
14,TRBJ2-7,-,TRBD2,TRBV6-5,CASSFGTSGIEQYF,TGTGCCAGCAGCTTCGGGACTAGCGGGATTGAGCAGTACTTC
15,TRBJ1-6,-,-,TRBV7-2,CASSFRSSYNSPLHF,TGTGCCAGCAGCTTCCGGAGCTCCTATAATTCACCCCTCCACTTT
15,TRBJ2-2,-,TRBD1,TRBV5-1,CASSAQGVNTGELFF,TGCGCCAGCTCGGCGCAGGGGGTGAACACCGGGGAGCTGTTTTTT
12,TRBJ1-6,-,-,TRBV6-5,CASQQVYSPLHF,TGTGCCAGCCAACAGGTATATTCACCCCTCCACTTT
13,TRBJ1-4,-,-,TRBV7-9,CASSLNSNEKLFF,TGTGCCAGCAGCCTTAACTCTAATGAAAAACTGTTTTTT
16,TRBJ2-3,-,TRBD2,TRBV19,CASSVPGSGGTDTQYF,TGTGCCAGTAGTGTCCCGGGTAGCGGGGGCACAGATACGCAGTATTTT
13,TRBJ1-4,-,-,TRBV28,CATEDFFSEKLFF,TGTGCCACCGAGGATTTTTTTAGTGAAAAACTGTTTTTT
16,TRBJ2-7,-,TRBD2,TRBV13,CASSFGLAGGSHEQYF,TGTGCCAGCAGCTTCGGACTAGCGGGAGGGTCCCACGAGCAGTACTTC
14,TRBJ1-2,-,-,TRBV3-1/TRBV3-2,CASSQVPMNYGYTF,TGTGCCAGCAGCCAAGTTCCCATGAACTATGGCTACACCTTC
15,TRBJ2-2,-,-,TRBV7-9,CASSPMGASTGELFF,TGTGCCAGCAGCCCAATGGGGGCGTCAACCGGGGAGCTGTTTTTT
10,TRBJ1-1,-,-,TRBV19,CANGNTEAFF,TGTGCCAACGGGAACACTGAAGCTTTCTTT
13,TRBJ2-1,once,-,TRBV4-3,CASSQEAFDEQFF,TGCGCCAGCAGCCAGGAAGCGTTTGATGAGCAGTTCTTC
14,TRBJ1-1,-,-,TRBV24-1,CATSDLVRATEAFF,TGTGCCACCAGTGACTTGGTCAGGGCCACTGAAGCTTTCTTT
16,TRBJ2-5,few,TRBD1,TRBV28,CASSLPRDRAQETQYF,TGTGCCAGCAGTCTGCCCCGGGACAGGGCCCAAGAGACCCAGTACTTC